This T cell receptor (beta chain) was observed in a study of monozygotic twins with cystic fibrosis. The data were produced by immunoSEQ multiplex PCR, yet TCRdb's version contains in-frame clones alone and is incomplete. The sample lists under 30,000 clones; 96% were seen once. CDR3 size: 16 residues. The germline CDR1 and CDR2 sequences are SGHVS and FNYEAQ. Trimming cost V 5 bases and J 4 bases; bases outside gene matches: 7. This TCR derives from a girl aged 2 to 9 with cystic fibrosis. The chain combines TRBV7-6 with TRBJ2-1; 11 bases fit TRBD2. The sequencing input was blood. Here the CDR3 reads CASSDPRLAGYNEQFF. As DNA, the CDR3 is TGTGCCAGCAGCGATCCACGACTAGCGGGGTACAATGAGCAGTTCTTC.